One sample yielded the 5 T cell receptor beta chains listed below, sequenced in a study of cytomegalovirus exposure and HLA in healthy donors. Use of 60 Vbeta and 13 Jbeta primers characterized the PCR. Repertoires were generated with immunoSEQ multiplex PCR, while TCRdb's copy carries only in-frame clones and drops some. This table holds fewer than 150,000 clones. The sequencing input was PBMCs. The receptors here all came from a man in his forties in good health and CMV-seronegative.

The gene calls are TRBV27 and TRBJ2-7, with TRBD2 as a possible D gene (5 bases). The CDR3 covers 14 residues. Germline V lookup: CDR1 MNHEY, CDR2 SMNVEV (reference sequence). The V and J ends lost 5 bases and 3 bases respectively, with 14 bases between them. CDR3 sequence: CASSRTGNYYEQYF. CDR3 bases: TGTGCCAGCAGTCGTACCGGGAATTACTACGAGCAGTACTTC.

The chain employs TRBV4-1 and TRBJ1-1, with D tentatively TRBD1 (5 bases). The CDR3 has 13 residues. Per germline, CDR1 MGHRA and CDR2 YSYEKL. The V and J ends lost 4 bases and 6 bases respectively, with 12 bases between them. The CDR3 DNA reads as TGCGCCAGCAGCCTTGACAGAAGTCCTGAAGCTTTCTTT. Protein product: CASSLDRSPEAFF.

The chain carries TRBV18 and TRBJ2-3, with TRBD2 identical over 9 bases. CDR1 and CDR2 from the germline V gene are KGHSH and LQKENI. J gave up 2 bases and V 3 bases, and 15 bases lay outside the gene matches. The CDR3 runs 19 residues. CDR3 sequence (DNA): TGTGCCAGCTCACCCCCGAGACTAGCGGTCATAAGGTACACAGATACGCAGTATTTT. It specifies CASSPPRLAVIRYTDTQYF.

This sequence joins TRBV6-6 and TRBJ2-3, with D possibly being TRBD1 (5 bases). This CDR3 is 15 amino acids long. V lost 6 bases to trimming and J lost 2 bases, with 15 bases between them. Germline lookup yields CDR1 MNHNY and CDR2 SVGAGI (reference sequence). The CDR3 protein is CASRPTGGVTDTQYF. CDR3 bases: TGTGCCAGCAGACCTACAGGTGGAGTCACAGATACGCAGTATTTT.

The chain links TRBV28 to TRBJ1-6; tentative D call: TRBD1 (6 bases). CDR3 length: 17 residues. V was pared by 4 bases and J by 7 bases, with 20 bases between. Germline loops: CDR1 MDHEN, CDR2 SYDVKM. CDR3 bases: TGTGCCAGCAGTTCCCCCGGGACACAACTTAGGAATTCACCCCTCCACTTT. This gives the protein CASSSPGTQLRNSPLHF.